Listed below are T cell receptor beta chains from one sample, sequenced in a study of blood T cells in healthy people across ages. MiXCR was run by TCRdb on the 5' RACE reads, yielding one entry per CDR3 protein. The data show about 1.7 million distinct CDR3 sequences, 28% seen once. The specimen sequenced was blood. These receptors all stem from a woman aged 25 to 39 in good health. The CDR3 runs from the conserved cysteine through the conserved F or W. Each record gives: clone size, J gene, D gene, V gene, CDR3 DNA, CDR3 protein. The D gene is left open where the match is weak. Rows may omit the clone size; those that give it use once, few, many or a size class.

abundance: .
j_gene: TRBJ2-7
d_gene: TRBD2
v_gene: TRBV10-3
CDR3nt: TGTGCCATCAGTGAGCCCGGTGGGGCTAGCGGCCGGGGGGAGCAGTACTTC
CDR3aa: CAISEPGGASGRGEQYF

abundance: .
j_gene: TRBJ1-4
d_gene: .
v_gene: TRBV28
CDR3nt: TGTGCCAGCAGTTTCGATAGGACTAATGAAAAACTGTTTTTT
CDR3aa: CASSFDRTNEKLFF

abundance: .
j_gene: TRBJ2-3
d_gene: TRBD2
v_gene: TRBV5-5
CDR3nt: TGTGCCAGCAGCGAGGGACTAGCAGCTAGCACAGATACGCAGTATTTT
CDR3aa: CASSEGLAASTDTQYF

abundance: few
j_gene: TRBJ2-7
d_gene: TRBD2
v_gene: TRBV6-6
CDR3nt: TGTTCCAGCAGTATTAGCGGGGGGGGACCCTACGAGCAGTACTTC
CDR3aa: CSSSISGGGPYEQYF

abundance: few
j_gene: TRBJ2-2
d_gene: .
v_gene: TRBV5-1
CDR3nt: TGCGCCAGCAGCTTGCCGACTAGTACCACCGGGGAGCTGTTTTTT
CDR3aa: CASSLPTSTTGELFF

abundance: once
j_gene: TRBJ2-1
d_gene: TRBD2
v_gene: TRBV10-3
CDR3nt: TGTGCCATCGGTGAGGAGGGTGGGACTAGCGGACAGTTCTTC
CDR3aa: CAIGEEGGTSGQFF

abundance: once
j_gene: TRBJ2-3
d_gene: .
v_gene: TRBV13
CDR3nt: TGTGCCAGCAGCTTATCGGCCCAGGAGACAGATACGCAGTATTTT
CDR3aa: CASSLSAQETDTQYF

abundance: few
j_gene: TRBJ2-7
d_gene: TRBD2
v_gene: TRBV5-5
CDR3nt: TGTGCCAGCAGCTTCGGTTTTGCGGGGGCCTACGAGCAGTACTTC
CDR3aa: CASSFGFAGAYEQYF

abundance: .
j_gene: TRBJ2-1
d_gene: TRBD2
v_gene: TRBV9
CDR3nt: TGTGCCAGCAGCGCGGGGGGAGACTACAATGAGCAGTTCTTC
CDR3aa: CASSAGGDYNEQFF

abundance: many
j_gene: TRBJ2-7
d_gene: .
v_gene: TRBV7-9
CDR3nt: TGTGCCAGCAGCTTAAAGGGGAGAGTCGGCTACGAGCAGTACTTC
CDR3aa: CASSLKGRVGYEQYF

abundance: few
j_gene: TRBJ2-7
d_gene: TRBD2
v_gene: TRBV4-1
CDR3nt: TGCGCCAGCAGCCAAGAGAGCGGGGGGCGAAGCTACGAGCAGTACTTC
CDR3aa: CASSQESGGRSYEQYF

abundance: many
j_gene: TRBJ2-7
d_gene: .
v_gene: TRBV20-1
CDR3nt: TGCAGTGCCCTCGTACCTAGCTCCTACGAGCAGTACTTC
CDR3aa: CSALVPSSYEQYF

abundance: .
j_gene: TRBJ2-1
d_gene: TRBD1
v_gene: TRBV28
CDR3nt: TGTGCCAGTTCTGGGGTAGGGACAGGGGTAAATGAGCAGTTCTTC
CDR3aa: CASSGVGTGVNEQFF

abundance: .
j_gene: TRBJ2-5
d_gene: .
v_gene: TRBV24-1
CDR3nt: TGTGCCACCAGTTCCGGGCAGCCTCAAGAGACCCAGTACTTC
CDR3aa: CATSSGQPQETQYF

abundance: few
j_gene: TRBJ2-1
d_gene: TRBD1
v_gene: TRBV20-1
CDR3nt: TGCAGTGCTGGTCGGACAGGATGGGGCTCCTACAATGAGCAGTTCTTC
CDR3aa: CSAGRTGWGSYNEQFF

abundance: many
j_gene: TRBJ2-1
d_gene: .
v_gene: TRBV29-1
CDR3nt: TGCAGCGTTGTTTGGGTTACTTCCTACAATGAGCAGTTCTTC
CDR3aa: CSVVWVTSYNEQFF

abundance: .
j_gene: TRBJ2-7
d_gene: .
v_gene: TRBV30
CDR3nt: TGTGCCTGGAGCCCGGGACTCTCCTACGAGCAGTACTTC
CDR3aa: CAWSPGLSYEQYF

abundance: .
j_gene: TRBJ2-1
d_gene: TRBD2
v_gene: TRBV3-1
CDR3nt: TGTGCCAGCAGCCAAGATGGCGGGGGGGCCGGAGAGCAGTTCTTC
CDR3aa: CASSQDGGGAGEQFF

abundance: few
j_gene: TRBJ2-7
d_gene: TRBD1
v_gene: TRBV12-3/TRBV12-4
CDR3nt: TGTGCCAGCAGTTCACTCACCGGACAGGAGCCCTCCTACGAGCAGTACTTC
CDR3aa: CASSSLTGQEPSYEQYF

abundance: .
j_gene: TRBJ2-1
d_gene: .
v_gene: TRBV24-1
CDR3nt: TGCGCCACCAGTGATCCGAAAATGGGCGATGAGCAGTTCTTC
CDR3aa: CATSDPKMGDEQFF

abundance: .
j_gene: TRBJ2-1
d_gene: TRBD1
v_gene: TRBV2
CDR3nt: TGTGCCAGCAGTAAACAGGGACAGGCTGAGCAGTTCTTC
CDR3aa: CASSKQGQAEQFF

abundance: .
j_gene: TRBJ1-1
d_gene: .
v_gene: TRBV28
CDR3nt: TGTGCCAGCAGTCCGGGTGAACGGACGGACACTGAAGCTTTCTTT
CDR3aa: CASSPGERTDTEAFF

abundance: few
j_gene: TRBJ2-7
d_gene: TRBD2
v_gene: TRBV20-1
CDR3nt: TGCACGGGGGCTAGCGGGAGTTATGAGCAGTACTTC
CDR3aa: CTGASGSYEQYF

abundance: many
j_gene: TRBJ2-7
d_gene: .
v_gene: TRBV10-1
CDR3nt: TGCGCCAGCAGTGAGGCACCCTCCTCCTACGAGCAGTACTTC
CDR3aa: CASSEAPSSYEQYF

abundance: .
j_gene: TRBJ2-5
d_gene: .
v_gene: TRBV10-3
CDR3nt: TGTGCCATCGCGGACAGACAGCAAGAGACCCAGTACTTC
CDR3aa: CAIADRQQETQYF

abundance: .
j_gene: TRBJ2-7
d_gene: .
v_gene: TRBV7-8
CDR3nt: TGTGCCAGCAGCTTACAGGGGCTCCCCTACGAGCAGTACTTC
CDR3aa: CASSLQGLPYEQYF

abundance: .
j_gene: TRBJ2-7
d_gene: TRBD1
v_gene: TRBV5-1
CDR3nt: TGCGCCAGCAGCGAAGGGGACAGCTCGGCCTACGAGCAGTACTTC
CDR3aa: CASSEGDSSAYEQYF

abundance: few
j_gene: TRBJ2-4
d_gene: .
v_gene: TRBV24-1
CDR3nt: TGTGCCACCAGTGAGAGAGCCAAAAACATTCAGTACTTC
CDR3aa: CATSERAKNIQYF

abundance: .
j_gene: TRBJ1-5
d_gene: .
v_gene: TRBV20-1
CDR3nt: TGCAGTGCCGCTTTCGACTACTCGTCCCCTAATCAGCCCCAGCATTTT
CDR3aa: CSAAFDYSSPNQPQHF

abundance: .
j_gene: TRBJ2-3
d_gene: .
v_gene: TRBV5-1
CDR3nt: TGCGCCAGCAGCGTGGCCAGTCCAGATACGCAGTATTTT
CDR3aa: CASSVASPDTQYF

abundance: .
j_gene: TRBJ2-3
d_gene: .
v_gene: TRBV29-1
CDR3nt: TGCAGCGTGGCGGGCCCCTCAGATACGCAGTATTTT
CDR3aa: CSVAGPSDTQYF

abundance: .
j_gene: TRBJ2-5
d_gene: .
v_gene: TRBV6-8
CDR3nt: TGTGCCAGCAGTTATTGGGGGCCGGAGACCCAGTACTTC
CDR3aa: CASSYWGPETQYF

abundance: few
j_gene: TRBJ2-1
d_gene: .
v_gene: TRBV6-1
CDR3nt: TGTGCCAGCGCGACGACCTACAATGAGCAGTTCTTC
CDR3aa: CASATTYNEQFF

abundance: .
j_gene: TRBJ2-1
d_gene: TRBD1
v_gene: TRBV29-1
CDR3nt: TGCAGCGTCACCCGACAGGGCTCCTACAATGAGCAGTTCTTC
CDR3aa: CSVTRQGSYNEQFF

abundance: few
j_gene: TRBJ1-2
d_gene: .
v_gene: TRBV20-1
CDR3nt: TGCAGTGCTAGTCGGGATAATGGCTACACCTTC
CDR3aa: CSASRDNGYTF

abundance: few
j_gene: TRBJ2-1
d_gene: .
v_gene: TRBV12-5
CDR3nt: TGTGCTAGTGGTCAAAACGGTGAGCAGTTCTTC
CDR3aa: CASGQNGEQFF

abundance: once
j_gene: TRBJ1-2
d_gene: TRBD1
v_gene: TRBV3-1
CDR3nt: TGTGCCAGCAGCCATCGTTCCGGGACAGTGAACTATGGCTACACCTTC
CDR3aa: CASSHRSGTVNYGYTF

abundance: .
j_gene: TRBJ2-1
d_gene: TRBD2
v_gene: TRBV19
CDR3nt: TGTGCCAGTAGATCGCTAGCGGGAGTGGAAAATGAGCAGTTCTTC
CDR3aa: CASRSLAGVENEQFF